One and the same sample provided the 28 T cell receptor beta chains below, sequenced in a study of blood T cell repertoires in COVID-19. Some clones are missing from TCRdb's copy, which holds only in-frame ones; the method was immunoSEQ multiplex PCR. This repertoire shows around 70,000 clones, around 90% found once; its top ten account for approximately 7%. The sample comprised peripheral blood. The receptors here all came from a man between 50 and 59 years old with active COVID-19.

The V and J genes are TRBV7-2 and TRBJ1-2; D gene uncertain. Trimming shortened V by 2 bases and J by 4 bases, and 8 bases separated the two germline ends. Germline V gene sequence: CDR1 SGHTA, CDR2 FQGNSA. CDR3 length: 13 amino acids. The CDR3 DNA sequence: TGTGCCAGCAGCTTAAACAGCATCTATGGCTACACCTTC. Amino acid sequence: CASSLNSIYGYTF.

The rearrangement uses TRBV9 and TRBJ2-3; 8 nucleotides align to TRBD1. Germline V gives CDR1 SGDLS, CDR2 YYNGEE. V was pared by 4 bases and J by 0 bases, with 4 bases of the junction left unmatched. This CDR3 has 15 amino acids. CDR3: CASSYRDRSTDTQYF. In DNA, the CDR3 is TGTGCCAGCAGCTACCGGGACAGGAGCACAGATACGCAGTATTTT.

This clone came up once. The chain is built from TRBV5-1 and TRBJ2-5; TRBD1 matches at 7 bases. V lost 4 bases and J lost 1; bases outside the gene matches: 4. CDR1 SGHRS and CDR2 YFSETQ come from the germline V gene. This CDR3 has 14 amino acids. The DNA for the CDR3 is TGCGCCAGCAGCAGATGGGACAGCCAAGAGACCCAGTACTTC. Its protein product is CASSRWDSQETQYF.

The rearrangement uses TRBV29-1 and TRBJ1-1; 9 positions agree with TRBD1. Per the germline V gene, CDR1 is SQVTM and CDR2 is ANQGSEA. The trim removed 3 bases at V and 3 bases at J, leaving 8 bases unmatched. CDR3 length: 15 residues. The CDR3 DNA sequence: TGCAGCGTTGATCCACAGGGGGCTTATGACACTGAAGCTTTCTTT. Encoded protein: CSVDPQGAYDTEAFF.

The chain joins TRBV7-9 to TRBJ1-5; TRBD1 aligns across 7 bases. This CDR3 region has 17 residues. Germline CDR1 and CDR2: SEHNR and FQNEAQ (reference sequence). The V segment lost 6 bases and the J segment 3 bases; nucleotides outside the gene matches: 14. The CDR3, as DNA: TGTGCCAGCAGTATTTCGACAGGGCGAAGGATCAATCAGCCCCAGCATTTT. Translating it yields CASSISTGRRINQPQHF.

The J gene is TRBJ2-3, the V gene TRBV5-4; D is unresolved. V lost 4 bases to trimming and J lost 0 bases, with 9 bases between them. Germline V lookup: CDR1 SGHNT, CDR2 YYREEE (reference sequence). CDR3 length equals 14 residues. This CDR3 reads CASSRAQSTDTQYF. In DNA form, the CDR3 reads TGTGCCAGCAGCCGAGCGCAGAGCACAGATACGCAGTATTTT.

The chain recombines TRBV12-5 with TRBJ1-1; a possible D gene is TRBD1 (6 bases). The CDR3 has 13 residues. The germline gives CDR1 LGHNT, CDR2 FRNRAP. Trimming stripped 0 bases from V and 5 bases from J, with 7 bases between. Written as DNA, the CDR3 is TGTGCTAGTGGTTTGGTACAGGGTACTGAAGCTTTCTTT. It encodes CASGLVQGTEAFF.

The gene calls are TRBV5-8 and TRBJ1-3, with a possible D match to TRBD1 (6 bases). Trimming cost V 4 bases and J 1 base, with 18 bases left between them. The CDR3 is made up of 17 amino acids. Per the germline V gene, CDR1 is SGHTS and CDR2 is YDEGEE. The CDR3 DNA reads TGTGCCAGCAGCCGAATTACAGGGAAAAGTTCTGGAAACACCATATATTTT. Its translation: CASSRITGKSSGNTIYF.

The CDR3 sequence is CASGSFRDTSYEQYF. CDR3 DNA sequence: TGTGCTAGTGGTTCCTTCCGGGACACTTCCTACGAGCAGTACTTC. The V and J genes are TRBV12-5 and TRBJ2-7, with D possibly matching TRBD1 (6 bases). The CDR3 totals 15 residues. The germline gives CDR1 LGHNT, CDR2 FRNRAP. Trimming took 4 bases from V and 1 from J, leaving 14 bases between them.

The rearrangement links TRBV9 to TRBJ2-1; D not resolved. The CDR3 is 14 amino acids. Trimming took 0 bases from V and 6 from J, leaving 10 bases between them. CDR1 and CDR2 (germline): SGDLS, YYNGEE. CDR3 coding DNA: TGTGCCAGCAGCGTAGATCCGGAGCTCAATGAGCAGTTCTTC. This codes for CASSVDPELNEQFF.

The V and J genes are TRBV6-2 or TRBV6-3 and TRBJ1-6, with D possibly being TRBD1 (5 bases). This CDR3 has 18 amino acids. V gave up 0 bases and J gave up 0 bases, with 12 bases separating them. CDR1 is MNHEY, CDR2 SVGEGT, per germline. DNA of the CDR3: TGTGCCAGCAGTTACTCGAGCGGGGGAAGCTCCTATAATTCACCCCTCCACTTT. It is translated as CASSYSSGGSSYNSPLHF.

The sample holds one count of this clone. V usage is TRBV5-1 and J usage is TRBJ1-2; D gene unclear. The CDR3 is 16 amino acids. With 1 base removed from V and 0 bases from J, the gap between germline ends came to 13 bases. Germline values: CDR1 SGHRS, CDR2 YFSETQ. This chain's CDR3 is CASSLLLTETNYGYTF. The CDR3 DNA is TGCGCCAGCAGCTTGCTCTTGACGGAGACTAACTATGGCTACACCTTC.

This clone appeared a single time. This rearrangement joins TRBV6-5 to TRBJ1-2; 7 bases align to TRBD1. The CDR3 extends over 13 amino acids. Germline CDR1 MNHEY, CDR2 SVGAGI. V lost 6 bases and J lost 3; bases outside the gene matches: 4. The CDR3 region is CASSQTGYYGYTF. The CDR3, as DNA: TGTGCCAGCAGCCAGACAGGGTACTATGGCTACACCTTC.

This chain joins TRBV19 and TRBJ1-4; D possibly corresponds to TRBD1 (5 bases). The CDR3 has 15 residues. Between the trimmed V and J ends, which lost 3 bases and 8 bases, there was a span of 16 bases. CDR1 is LNHDA, CDR2 SQIVND, per germline (reference sequence). The CDR3 is CASSIRSSGPEKLFF. The DNA for the CDR3 is TGTGCCAGTAGTATTCGATCTTCAGGGCCCGAAAAACTGTTTTTT.

The chain uses TRBV7-2 and TRBJ2-5; tentative D call: TRBD1 (5 bases). The ends were cut back, 5 bases at V and 5 bases at J, with 15 bases in the middle. This CDR3 comprises 14 residues. Germline V gene data show CDR1 as SGHTA and CDR2 as FQGNSA. CDR3 coding DNA: TGTGCCAGCAGCGCCCGCCTGGGGCGGGAGACCCAGTACTTC. Its translation is CASSARLGRETQYF.

The rearrangement uses TRBV4-2 and TRBJ2-7; 12 bases are shared with TRBD1. The trim removed 4 bases at V and 5 bases at J, leaving 9 bases unmatched. This CDR3 has 16 amino acids. Germline assignment: CDR1 LGHNA and CDR2 YNFKEQ. The CDR3 bases are TGTGCCAGCAGCCCAGGAATGGGACAGGGGGCGGACGAGCAGTACTTC. Amino acid sequence: CASSPGMGQGADEQYF.

The rearrangement links TRBV5-1 to TRBJ2-3; 7 nucleotides agree with TRBD2. V dropped 2 bases and J dropped 5; count of bases not matched to a gene: 8. The germline V gene encodes CDR1 SGHRS and CDR2 YFSETQ. This CDR3 contains 15 residues. This CDR3 reads CASSFSGRVEDTQYF. CDR3 DNA: TGCGCCAGCAGCTTTAGCGGGCGTGTAGAAGATACGCAGTATTTT.

The V and J genes are TRBV4-3 and TRBJ2-1, with D possibly TRBD1 on 5 matching bases. The CDR3 spans 17 residues. V was clipped by 3 bases and J by 8 bases, with 23 bases between them. Germline V lookup: CDR1 LGHNA, CDR2 YSLEER. The CDR3 loop is CASSQDTPTATVDEQFF. In DNA, the CDR3 is TGCGCCAGCAGCCAGGATACCCCGACAGCCACCGTGGATGAGCAGTTCTTC.

The V and J genes are TRBV28 and TRBJ2-3, with TRBD2 matching 8 bases. CDR3 length: 16 residues. Per the germline V gene, CDR1 is MDHEN and CDR2 is SYDVKM. With 5 bases clipped from V and 5 bases from J, the junction kept 12 bases outside the gene matches. The CDR3 nucleotides are TGTGCCAGCAGTCTTTACCCGGGACTAGGAGTAGATACGCAGTATTTT. It encodes CASSLYPGLGVDTQYF.

The genes are TRBV5-6 and TRBJ1-2; 11 positions agree with TRBD1. The germline V gene encodes CDR1 SGHDT and CDR2 YYEEEE. The CDR3 extends over 15 amino acids. V lost 3 bases and J lost 2; bases outside the gene matches: 3. The CDR3 spells CASSSGQGANYGYTF. In DNA form, the CDR3 reads TGTGCCAGCAGCTCTGGACAGGGGGCAAACTATGGCTACACCTTC.

The chain recombines TRBV7-2 with TRBJ2-7; 9 bases are a match to TRBD1. The CDR3 totals 14 residues. V shed 4 bases, J shed 3 bases, and the junction held 4 bases outside the gene matches. In germline, CDR1 is SGHTA, CDR2 FQGNSA. The CDR3 sequence: CASSWPGQGYEQYF. The DNA for the CDR3 is TGTGCCAGCAGCTGGCCGGGACAGGGCTACGAGCAGTACTTC.

For the CDR3, the DNA is TGTGCCAGCAGGGGACTAGCGGGAGGGGACAATGAGCAGTTCTTC. As protein: CASRGLAGGDNEQFF. The chain carries TRBV27 and TRBJ2-1, with TRBD2 identical over 16 bases. V gave up 6 bases and J gave up 5 bases; unmatched junction bases: 1. This CDR3 contains 15 residues. Germline V gene data show CDR1 as MNHEY and CDR2 as SMNVEV (reference sequence).

The chain is built from TRBV6-2 or TRBV6-3 and TRBJ2-1; 13 bases agree with TRBD2. This CDR3 contains 16 residues. Germline loops: CDR1 MNHEY, CDR2 SVGEGT. Trimming removed 5 bases from V and 4 bases from J; junction bases left unmatched: 5. CDR3 bases: TGTGCCAGCAGTGGCGTGACTAGCGGGGGGTACAATGAGCAGTTCTTC. It translates to CASSGVTSGGYNEQFF.

This clone qualifies as medium-sized (0.01 to 0.1%). This chain joins TRBV19 and TRBJ1-5; possible D gene TRBD1, 5 bases. This CDR3 contains 13 residues. Trimming cost V 5 bases and J 7 bases, with 12 bases left between them. Germline CDR1 is LNHDA and CDR2 is SQIVND (reference sequence). CDR3 residues: CASSPGVQQPQHF. For the CDR3, the DNA is TGTGCCAGTAGTCCGGGGGTTCAGCAGCCCCAGCATTTT.

J is TRBJ2-1 and V is TRBV19; D remains unclear. Germline loops: CDR1 LNHDA, CDR2 SQIVND (reference sequence). This CDR3 region has 12 residues. The V end was cut by 3 bases, the J end by 6 bases, with 6 bases between. The CDR3 sequence: CASSIPGNEQFF. Written as DNA, the CDR3 is TGTGCCAGTAGTATCCCGGGCAATGAGCAGTTCTTC.

The chain combines TRBV5-5 with TRBJ2-3; 9 bases map to TRBD2. With V trimmed by 4 bases and J by 0 bases, 6 bases remained unmatched. The CDR3 totals 16 residues. Germline assignment: CDR1 SGHKS and CDR2 YYEKEE (reference sequence). The DNA of the CDR3 is TGTGCCAGCAGCCAACTTAGCGGGGGTAGCACAGATACGCAGTATTTT. This gives the protein CASSQLSGGSTDTQYF.

The chain employs TRBV9 and TRBJ2-2; D unclear. Germline CDR1 and CDR2: SGDLS and YYNGEE. V lost 4 bases and J 5 bases, leaving 6 bases between the germline ends. CDR3 length: 12 residues. The CDR3 nucleotides read TGTGCCAGCAGCCTAAGAACCGGGGAGCTGTTTTTT. Amino acid sequence: CASSLRTGELFF. The full variable domain, completed using reference TRBV9 and TRBJ2-2, is DSGVTQTPKHLITATGQRVTLRCSPRSGDLSVYWYQQSLDQGLQFLIQYYNGEERAKGNILERFSAQQFPDLHSELNLSSLELGDSALYFCASSLRTGELFFGEGSRLTVL.

V is TRBV11-2 and J is TRBJ1-5; D not resolved. This CDR3 has 13 amino acids. With 0 bases removed from V and 5 bases from J, the gap between germline ends came to 5 bases. Germline V gene sequence: CDR1 SGHAT, CDR2 FQNNGV. CDR3 sequence reads: CASSLEVDQPQHF. The CDR3 region has the DNA TGTGCCAGCAGCTTAGAGGTAGATCAGCCCCAGCATTTT.